This is a list of T cell receptor beta chains from one sample in a study of CD8+CD57+ T cells in acquired aplastic anemia. One entry per CDR3 protein, called by TCRdb with MiXCR from the reads. In the table there are about 68,000 distinct CDR3 sequences, approximately 54% of which are singletons. Sequenced input: sorted CD4+, CD8+, or CD8+CD57+ T cells (not recorded which) from PBMCs. These TCRs come from a human donor in good health, serving as a control. CDR3s include the opening cysteine and the closing phenylalanine or tryptophan. Each record gives: J gene, D gene, clone size, V gene, CDR3 DNA, CDR3 protein. A D gene is named only where the DNA matches it firmly. Not every row has a clone size; where given, it reads once, few, many or a size class.

>TRBJ1-5|TRBD1|many|TRBV19
TGTGCCAGTAGTATCACAGGGGGGAATAGCAATCAGCCCCAGCATTTT
CASSITGGNSNQPQHF
>TRBJ2-2|NA|few|TRBV30
TGTGCCTGGAGCCACGACAGACTCTCGAACACCGGGGAGCTGTTTTTT
CAWSHDRLSNTGELFF
>TRBJ1-2|NA|once|TRBV7-3
TGTGCCAGCAGCTTAACAGGGGCCTATGGCTACACCTTC
CASSLTGAYGYTF
>TRBJ2-7|NA|NA|TRBV5-1
TGCGCCAGCAGCACAGGGACTAACCAAGGCCACGAGCAGTACTTC
CASSTGTNQGHEQYF
>TRBJ1-2|NA|few|TRBV10-3
TGTGCCATCAGTGAGTCGCAGGAGTTTGGCTACACCTTC
CAISESQEFGYTF
>TRBJ2-1|NA|many|TRBV7-9
TGTGCCAGCAGCTTAACCCGGGGGGCTAGGGATGAGCAGTTCTTC
CASSLTRGARDEQFF
>TRBJ2-7|NA|many|TRBV12-3/TRBV12-4
TGTGCCAGCAGTTTATCCGAACAGTACTTC
CASSLSEQYF
>TRBJ2-5|NA|NA|TRBV2
TGTGCCAGCAGTGAGCAGCTACAAGAGACCCAGTACTTC
CASSEQLQETQYF
>TRBJ1-3|NA|NA|TRBV15
TGTGCCACCAGCAGACGAGGATCTGGAAACACCATATATTTT
CATSRRGSGNTIYF
>TRBJ2-3|NA|few|TRBV12-3/TRBV12-4
TGTGCCAGCAGTTTAACCGGGACTCACACAGATACGCAGTATTTT
CASSLTGTHTDTQYF
>TRBJ2-3|TRBD2|NA|TRBV19
TGTGCCAGTAGTATAATTTGGGCGGGGGGGCGAAATACGCAGTATTTT
CASSIIWAGGRNTQYF
>TRBJ1-1|NA|many|TRBV7-9
TGTGCCAGCAGCTTCCCGGGCACTGAAGCTTTCTTT
CASSFPGTEAFF
>TRBJ2-5|TRBD2|medium-sized|TRBV10-2
TGCGCCAGCAGAGGGGGACTAGTAAAAGAGACCCAGTACTTC
CASRGGLVKETQYF
>TRBJ1-2|NA|medium-sized|TRBV7-9
TGTGCCAGCAGCTTAGGACAGACTTTGGGTGGCTACACCTTC
CASSLGQTLGGYTF
>TRBJ1-5|NA|many|TRBV27
TGTGCCAGCACCACCGGGGGTCAGCCCCAGCATTTT
CASTTGGQPQHF
>TRBJ1-1|NA|NA|TRBV7-9
TGTGCCAGCAGCTGGGGCAGGGAAGCTTTCTTT
CASSWGREAFF
>TRBJ1-5|TRBD1|NA|TRBV2
TGTGCCAGCAGGACAGGGGTGAATCAGCCCCAGCATTTT
CASRTGVNQPQHF
>TRBJ2-7|TRBD2|many|TRBV7-8
TGTGCCAGCAGCGGAGGGGGGACTAGCGGGGGGTACGAGCAGTACTTC
CASSGGGTSGGYEQYF
>TRBJ1-1|NA|few|TRBV11-1
TGTGCCAGCAGCCCACGGTCTTATGGTAACACTGAAGCTTTCTTT
CASSPRSYGNTEAFF
>TRBJ2-5|NA|NA|TRBV9
TGTGCCAGCAGCGGAGACAGGGAGGGAGAGACCCAGTACTTC
CASSGDREGETQYF
>TRBJ1-2|NA|few|TRBV29-1
TGCAGCGTTGAGGGATCCTATGGCTACACCTTC
CSVEGSYGYTF
>TRBJ2-7|TRBD2|NA|TRBV24-1
TGTGCCACCAGTGATTCTCTAGCGGGGACGACCGGGGAGCAGTACTTC
CATSDSLAGTTGEQYF
>TRBJ2-3|NA|many|TRBV7-9
TGTGCCAGCAGCTTAGCGCTTATAGGGGTTGGCACAGATACGCAGTATTTT
CASSLALIGVGTDTQYF
>TRBJ2-7|NA|NA|TRBV10-2
TGCGCCAGCAGCTTGGCCGGGACCGAGACCTACGAGCAGTACTTC
CASSLAGTETYEQYF
>TRBJ2-1|TRBD1|many|TRBV2
TGTGCCAGCAGTGTCTTCATGCTACAGGGGCTATACAATGAGCAGTTCTTC
CASSVFMLQGLYNEQFF
>TRBJ1-2|NA|NA|TRBV19
TGTGCCAGTAGTATAGGGGCCGACGGTGGCTACACCTTC
CASSIGADGGYTF
>TRBJ1-5|NA|NA|TRBV19
TGTGCCAGTAGTATAGGGGTTCAGCCCCAGCATTTT
CASSIGVQPQHF
>TRBJ2-7|NA|few|TRBV15
TGTGCCACCAGCAGAGATTGGGGCGGGACCTACGAGCAGTACTTC
CATSRDWGGTYEQYF
>TRBJ1-5|NA|NA|TRBV2
TGTGCCAGCAGCGAACCCTCCCGATCTGGGCAAGACCAGCCCCAGCATTTT
CASSEPSRSGQDQPQHF
>TRBJ1-2|TRBD1|once|TRBV12-3/TRBV12-4
TGTGCCAGCAGCCCAGGACAGGGGCTCCGCTACACCTTC
CASSPGQGLRYTF
>TRBJ2-7|TRBD2|many|TRBV19
TGTGCCAGTAGTACCTGGGGACTAGCGGGTTTCAACGAGCAGTACTTC
CASSTWGLAGFNEQYF
>TRBJ1-2|TRBD1|NA|TRBV12-3/TRBV12-4
TGTGCCAGCAGAAGACAGGGTTGGGAGGACTACACCTTC
CASRRQGWEDYTF
>TRBJ2-2|NA|many|TRBV7-9
TGTGCCAGCAGCTTTGGTACCGGGGAGCTGTTTTTT
CASSFGTGELFF
>TRBJ2-3|NA|NA|TRBV9
TGTGCCAGCAGCGTAGCGGGGGCTCGAAGCACAGATACGCAGTATTTT
CASSVAGARSTDTQYF
>TRBJ2-3|NA|few|TRBV7-2
TGTGCCAGCAACCAGGGTGAAGATACGCAGTATTTT
CASNQGEDTQYF
>TRBJ1-1|NA|many|TRBV30
TGTGCCTGGAGGGGAGTTAACACTGAAGCTTTCTTT
CAWRGVNTEAFF
>TRBJ2-7|NA|NA|TRBV10-3
TGTGCCACGGGACACATCTACGAGCAGTACTTC
CATGHIYEQYF
>TRBJ2-3|TRBD2|many|TRBV20-1
TGCAGTGCTAGCGGGGGGGCAGATACGCAGTATTTT
CSASGGADTQYF
>TRBJ1-1|NA|NA|TRBV29-1
TGCAGCGTGGACGAGGGAGCGAACACTGAAGCTTTCTTT
CSVDEGANTEAFF
>TRBJ2-1|NA|NA|TRBV7-2
TGTGCCAGCAGCTTCCAGCGCAATGAGCAGTTCTTC
CASSFQRNEQFF
>TRBJ1-2|NA|many|TRBV27
TGTGCCAGCAGTTTATCGATAACAGGGATGGCCAACTATGGCTACACCTTC
CASSLSITGMANYGYTF
>TRBJ1-2|NA|NA|TRBV29-1
NA
CSVRQGYEQYFVYGYTF
>TRBJ2-7|TRBD1|NA|TRBV20-1
TGCAGTGCCCGGACAGGTTACGAGCAGTACTTC
CSARTGYEQYF
>TRBJ2-1|TRBD2|NA|TRBV24-1
TGTGCCACCAGTGAAACGTTAGCGGGAATCGATGAGCAGTTCTTC
CATSETLAGIDEQFF
>TRBJ2-1|TRBD2|medium-sized|TRBV15
TGTGCCACCAGCAGCGGACTAGCGGGAGACAATGAGCAGTTCTTC
CATSSGLAGDNEQFF
>TRBJ1-1|TRBD1|NA|TRBV10-3
TGTGCCATCAGTGAGGATCACAGGGGCACTGAAGCTTTCTTT
CAISEDHRGTEAFF
>TRBJ2-1|NA|few|TRBV19
TGTGCCAGTAGTTTCGAGGGTACGCTACACAATGAGCAGTTCTTC
CASSFEGTLHNEQFF